This T cell receptor beta chain came from a study of technical replicates of blood from a handful of donors. Only a few counts were recorded for this clone. Other DNA sequences in this specimen translate into the identical CDR3. Trimming cost V 5 bases and J 5 bases, with 7 bases left between them. Germline V gene sequence: CDR1 LNHNV, CDR2 YYDKDF (reference sequence). The length of the CDR3 is 12 residues. The method was immunoSEQ multiplex PCR; TCRdb's version includes in-frame clones alone and lacks a portion of them. Of approximately 70,000 clones listed, roughly 90% are singletons. The chain has TRBV15 and TRBJ1-5; unclear D gene. The TCR sequence derives from a human donor in good health. Some clones in this sample may be carry-over from other donors' samples. The sequenced sample consisted of PBMCs. CDR3 loop: CATSAGHQPQHF. The CDR3 nucleotides read TGTGCCACCAGCGCTGGGCATCAGCCCCAGCATTTT.